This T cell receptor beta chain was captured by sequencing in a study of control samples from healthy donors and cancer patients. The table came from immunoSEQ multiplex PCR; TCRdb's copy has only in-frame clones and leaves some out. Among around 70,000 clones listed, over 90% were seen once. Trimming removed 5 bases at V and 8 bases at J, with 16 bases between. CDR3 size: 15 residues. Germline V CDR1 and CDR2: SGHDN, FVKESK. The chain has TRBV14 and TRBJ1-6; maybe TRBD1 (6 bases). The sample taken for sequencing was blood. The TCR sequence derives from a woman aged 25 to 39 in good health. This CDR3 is CASSVLRGLDSPLHF. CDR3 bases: TGTGCCAGCAGCGTCCTCAGGGGCCTAGATTCACCCCTCCACTTT.